These 13 T cell receptor beta chains share one sample of origin, sequenced in a study of cytomegalovirus exposure and HLA in healthy donors. Amplification used 60 Vbeta primers and 13 Jbeta primers. Clones were sequenced by immunoSEQ multiplex PCR, and TCRdb holds only the in-frame ones, with some missing. The table includes 64,000 or so clones, 65% to 90% detected once. Sequencing was done on a sample of PBMCs. The receptors shown here come from a female donor in good health and CMV-seronegative.

The rearrangement joins TRBV5-4 to TRBJ2-7; 9 nucleotides match TRBD1. The J segment lost 4 bases and the V segment lost 4 bases, leaving 6 bases of the junction unmatched. The V gene's germline CDR1 is SGHNT and CDR2 YYREEE (reference sequence). The CDR3 is made up of 14 amino acids. The CDR3: CASSPGTGFYEQYF. The DNA for the CDR3 is TGTGCCAGCAGCCCCGGGACAGGGTTTTACGAGCAGTACTTC. Using reference TRBV5-4 and TRBJ2-7 for the parts outside the CDR3, the full variable domain is ETGVTQSPTHLIKTRGQQVTLRCSSQSGHNTVSWYQQALGQGPQFIFQYYREEENGRGNFPPRFSGLQFPNYSSELNVNALELDDSALYLCASSPGTGFYEQYFGPGTRLTVT.

Only a few counts were recorded for this clone. The V gene is TRBV9, the J gene TRBJ2-1; D perhaps matches TRBD2 (6 bases). CDR1 SGDLS and CDR2 YYNGEE come from the germline V gene. V lost 4 bases and J 4 bases, leaving 15 bases between the germline ends. The CDR3 sequence is 15 residues long. The CDR3 nucleotides read TGTGCCAGCAGCCCAGAGGTAGCGGCGTACAATGAGCAGTTCTTC. The encoded protein is CASSPEVAAYNEQFF. Complete variable domain (other parts from reference TRBV9 and TRBJ2-1): DSGVTQTPKHLITATGQRVTLRCSPRSGDLSVYWYQQSLDQGLQFLIQYYNGEERAKGNILERFSAQQFPDLHSELNLSSLELGDSALYFCASSPEVAAYNEQFFGPGTRLTVL.

A few counts support this clone. V and J are TRBV2 and TRBJ2-5; the match to TRBD1 covers 7 bases. The DNA end lines up better with TRBJ2-7; the J call may be wrong. Looked up from germline, CDR1 is SNHLY and CDR2 is FYNNEI. The CDR3 totals 16 residues. Here the CDR3 reads CASRDPGTVRSGEQYF. CDR3 coding DNA: TGTGCCAGCAGGGACCCCGGGACAGTTCGTTCGGGCGAGCAGTACTTC.

A single count supports this clone. The rearrangement joins TRBV19 to TRBJ1-1; tentatively, D is TRBD1 (5 bases). The CDR3 totals 14 residues. The germline V gene has CDR1 LNHDA and CDR2 SQIVND (reference sequence). V lost 6 bases to trimming and J lost 0 bases, with 11 bases between them. CDR3 residues: CASRRAGVNTEAFF. DNA of the CDR3: TGTGCCAGTAGGAGGGCGGGGGTGAACACTGAAGCTTTCTTT. Full variable domain (outside the CDR3, taken from reference TRBV19 and TRBJ1-1): DGGITQSPKYLFRKEGQNVTLSCEQNLNHDAMYWYRQDPGQGLRLIYYSQIVNDFQKGDIAEGYSVSREKKESFPLTVTSAQKNPTAFYLCASRRAGVNTEAFFGQGTRLTVV.

The rearrangement joins TRBV7-9 to TRBJ2-7; D ambiguous. Trimming cost V 4 bases and J 1 base, with 5 bases left between them. Germline CDR1 reads SEHNR; CDR2 reads FQNEAQ (reference sequence). CDR3 length: 12 amino acids. CDR3 in DNA: TGTGCCAGCAGCTACCAGTCCTACGAGCAGTACTTC. Translation gives CASSYQSYEQYF.

The V gene is TRBV18, the J gene TRBJ1-5, with D tentatively TRBD1 (6 bases). The V and J ends lost 4 bases and 5 bases respectively, with 9 bases between them. Per the germline V gene, CDR1 is KGHSH and CDR2 is LQKENI. The CDR3 extends over 13 amino acids. CDR3 DNA sequence: TGTGCCAGCTCACTACAGGGATATCAGCCCCAGCATTTT. Amino acids: CASSLQGYQPQHF. Combining the CDR3 with reference TRBV18 and TRBJ1-5 gives the whole variable domain NAGVMQNPRHLVRRRGQEARLRCSPMKGHSHVYWYRQLPEEGLKFMVYLQKENIIDESGMPKERFSAEFPKEGPSILRIQQVVRGDSAAYFCASSLQGYQPQHFGDGTRLSIL.

The J gene is TRBJ2-3, the V gene TRBV30; D gene ambiguous. Germline CDR1 is GTSNPN and CDR2 is SVGIG (reference sequence). Trimming removed 1 base at V and 4 bases at J, with 9 bases between. The CDR3 loop spans 13 amino acids. CDR3 amino acids: CAWSDGRADTQYF. In DNA form, the CDR3 reads TGTGCCTGGAGTGACGGTCGGGCAGATACGCAGTATTTT.

The J gene is TRBJ2-7, the V gene TRBV11-2; possible D gene TRBD1, 5 bases. This CDR3 contains 14 residues. The germline gives CDR1 SGHAT, CDR2 FQNNGV. The V end was cut by 0 bases, the J end by 6 bases, with 12 bases between. CDR3 residues: CASSLDRRVGEQYF. The CDR3 DNA sequence: TGTGCCAGCAGCTTAGATCGCAGGGTGGGCGAGCAGTACTTC.

This chain links TRBV6-5 with TRBJ2-5; 7 nucleotides line up with TRBD2. CDR1 MNHEY and CDR2 SVGAGI come from the germline V gene. CDR3 size: 15 residues. With V trimmed by 5 bases and J by 4 bases, 10 bases remained unmatched. Here the CDR3 reads CASSTGTTTRETQYF. The DNA for the CDR3 is TGTGCCAGCAGTACCGGGACTACGACGAGAGAGACCCAGTACTTC.

This chain joins TRBV28 and TRBJ2-1; the match to TRBD2 covers 7 bases. Looked up from germline, CDR1 is MDHEN and CDR2 is SYDVKM. V was pared by 7 bases and J by 5 bases, with 11 bases of the junction left unmatched. The CDR3 runs to 15 residues. The DNA for the CDR3 is TGTGCCAGCATCTTAGGGGAGGGCCGCGACAATGAGCAGTTCTTC. Translated: CASILGEGRDNEQFF.

This chain links TRBV11-1 with TRBJ2-1; 7 nucleotides align to TRBD2. V gave up 5 bases and J gave up 9 bases; unmatched junction bases: 10. The germline gives CDR1 SGHAT, CDR2 FQDESV (reference sequence). The CDR3 totals 14 residues. The CDR3: CASSPTSMGSEQFF. CDR3 coding DNA: TGTGCCAGCAGCCCGACTAGCATGGGGAGTGAGCAGTTCTTC.

The chain joins TRBV19 to TRBJ1-5; maybe TRBD1 (5 bases). The germline gives CDR1 LNHDA, CDR2 SQIVND (reference sequence). The ends were cut back, 4 bases at V and 1 base at J, with 14 bases in the middle. This CDR3 region has 16 residues. CDR3 region: CASSSARGLSNQPQHF. The CDR3 DNA follows: TGTGCCAGTAGTAGTGCCCGGGGACTGAGCAATCAGCCCCAGCATTTT. The entire variable domain, with the rest obtained from reference TRBV19 and TRBJ1-5, is as follows: DGGITQSPKYLFRKEGQNVTLSCEQNLNHDAMYWYRQDPGQGLRLIYYSQIVNDFQKGDIAEGYSVSREKKESFPLTVTSAQKNPTAFYLCASSSARGLSNQPQHFGDGTRLSIL.

This chain uses TRBV6-1 with TRBJ1-2; the D gene is possibly TRBD1 (5 bases). The germline V and J ends were trimmed by 3 bases and 5 bases, with 10 bases remaining between them. The CDR3 loop spans 13 amino acids. CDR1 and CDR2 (germline): MNHNS, SASEGT. The CDR3: CASSEDIWYGYTF. The DNA of the CDR3 is TGTGCCAGCAGTGAGGACATCTGGTATGGCTACACCTTC.